The T cell receptor (beta chain) described here comes from a study of blood T cell repertoires in COVID-19. The wider study: Collection of acute and convalescent COVID-19 samples took place in the United States, Italy and Spain.

Profiling relied on immunoSEQ multiplex PCR, and the TCRdb table lists in-frame clones only, not all of them. The sample has roughly 120,000 clones, about 81% seen once. The CDR3 runs to 12 residues. Germline CDR1 and CDR2: SGHDN and FVKESK. V lost 4 bases and J lost 14, with 14 bases in between. The clonotype was recovered from a man in his 70s with acute or convalescent COVID-19. Material for sequencing was peripheral blood. The chain carries TRBV14 and TRBJ1-4; D perhaps matches TRBD1 (5 bases). The DNA of the CDR3 is TGTGCCAGCAGCCCCGGGGGACGGGTCCTGTTTTTT. Translated, it gives CASSPGGRVLFF.